This TCR beta chain was sequenced for a study of blood T cell repertoires in COVID-19. For the study at large: T cells, B-cell-depleted T cells, or PBMCs supplied cDNA or gDNA.

This clone was seen a single time. V dropped 5 bases and J dropped 2 bases, with 10 bases sitting between them. The CDR3 covers 13 residues. CDR1 and CDR2 (germline): SQVTM, ANQGSEA. Produced via immunoSEQ multiplex PCR; TCRdb's table is partial and in-frame only. The repertoire consists of tens of thousands of clones, with around 83% occurring once and the leading ten covering approximately 30%. The V gene is TRBV29-1, the J gene TRBJ2-1; D perhaps matches TRBD2 (6 bases). Sequenced: peripheral blood. The receptor was isolated from a human donor in a cohort sampled during active COVID-19. The CDR3 coding sequence is TGCAGCGTTCCGGGACTGGCCTACAATGAGCAGTTCTTC. It yields the protein CSVPGLAYNEQFF.